The 9 T cell receptor beta chains listed next were all sequenced from one sample in a study of CD8 T cells in ankylosing spondylitis. TCRdb independently ran MiXCR on the 5' RACE reads; one entry per CDR3 protein. Among some 38,000 distinct CDR3 sequences listed, 3% were seen once. Sequenced sample: blood, either unsorted or a sorted T cell fraction (not recorded which). The receptors derive from a male donor with ankylosing spondylitis or in good health (not recorded which).

There are many counts of this clonotype. The rearrangement uses TRBV9 and TRBJ2-3; 7 nucleotides align to TRBD1. CDR3 length equals 15 residues. V lost 3 bases, J lost 1 base, and 5 bases stayed unmatched. CDR1 and CDR2 (germline): SGDLS, YYNGEE. The CDR3 reads CASSAGQLGTDTQYF. The CDR3 coding sequence is TGTGCCAGCAGCGCGGGACAGCTGGGCACAGATACGCAGTATTTT.

At least ten counts were recorded for this clonotype. The chain is built from TRBV9 and TRBJ2-1, with 11 bases fitting TRBD1. CDR3 length: 16 amino acids. Germline V lookup: CDR1 SGDLS, CDR2 YYNGEE. Losses at the gene ends were 4 bases for V and 1 base for J; bases not matched to a gene: 4. The chain's CDR3 is CASSLGQGASYNEQFF. The CDR3 DNA reads TGTGCCAGCAGCCTAGGACAGGGGGCATCCTACAATGAGCAGTTCTTC. The entire variable domain, with the rest obtained from reference TRBV9 and TRBJ2-1, is as follows: DSGVTQTPKHLITATGQRVTLRCSPRSGDLSVYWYQQSLDQGLQFLIQYYNGEERAKGNILERFSAQQFPDLHSELNLSSLELGDSALYFCASSLGQGASYNEQFFGPGTRLTVL.

This clonotype has at least ten counts. The chain carries TRBV9 and TRBJ1-3; possibly TRBD1 for D (6 bases). V shed 3 bases and J shed 2 bases, with 12 bases lying between them. The germline gives CDR1 SGDLS, CDR2 YYNGEE. There are 15 residues in the CDR3. In DNA, the CDR3 is TGTGCCAGCAGCGGACGGGGACAAACTGGAAACACCATATATTTT. Residues: CASSGRGQTGNTIYF. The full variable domain, rest sourced from reference TRBV9 and TRBJ1-3, is DSGVTQTPKHLITATGQRVTLRCSPRSGDLSVYWYQQSLDQGLQFLIQYYNGEERAKGNILERFSAQQFPDLHSELNLSSLELGDSALYFCASSGRGQTGNTIYFGEGSWLTVV.

There are many counts of this clonotype. The chain joins TRBV5-6 to TRBJ1-2; 9 bases match TRBD1. Germline lookup yields CDR1 SGHDT and CDR2 YYEEEE. This CDR3 has 14 residues. V shed 3 bases and J 2 bases; nucleotides not matched to a gene: 2. The CDR3 loop is CASSWDRANYGYTF. Written as DNA, the CDR3 is TGTGCCAGCAGCTGGGACAGGGCCAACTATGGCTACACCTTC.

This clonotype occurred many times. The chain joins TRBV9 to TRBJ2-6; 8 nucleotides agree with TRBD1. This CDR3 region has 18 residues. The germline V gene encodes CDR1 SGDLS and CDR2 YYNGEE. J gave up 1 base and V 3 bases, and 9 bases lay outside the gene matches. CDR3 sequence (DNA): TGTGCCAGCAGCGCAGACAGGGGAATGCTATCTGGGGCCAACGTCCTGACTTTC. It translates to CASSADRGMLSGANVLTF.

In this sample, this clonotype turned up many times. This chain uses TRBV9 with TRBJ2-1; the match to TRBD2 covers 10 bases. The J segment lost 6 bases and the V segment lost 1 base, leaving 4 bases of the junction unmatched. Per germline, CDR1 SGDLS and CDR2 YYNGEE. The CDR3 length is 15 residues. Here the CDR3 DNA reads TGTGCCAGCAGCGTACCAGCGGGAGGGGCCAATGAGCAGTTCTTC. Amino acid sequence: CASSVPAGGANEQFF.

This clonotype was observed at least ten times. Here the CDR3 DNA reads TGTGCCAGCAGCGCGGGCCAGACTCCGGAGACCCAGTACTTC. Translated, it gives CASSAGQTPETQYF. The V gene is TRBV9, the J gene TRBJ2-5; D gene ambiguous. This CDR3 comprises 14 residues. V was pared by 3 bases and J by 5 bases, with 14 bases between. Looked up from germline, CDR1 is SGDLS and CDR2 is YYNGEE.

In its sample, this clonotype was seen many times. J is TRBJ2-1 and V is TRBV9, with 7 bases aligning to TRBD2. With 4 bases clipped from V and 4 bases from J, the junction kept 8 bases outside the gene matches. The germline CDR1 and CDR2 sequences are SGDLS and YYNGEE. The CDR3 extends over 15 amino acids. For the CDR3, the DNA is TGTGCCAGCAGCCCAGGATCTAGCGGATACAATGAGCAGTTCTTC. As protein: CASSPGSSGYNEQFF.

This clonotype was found a few times. The V and J genes are TRBV9 and TRBJ1-6; no clear D gene. The length of the CDR3 is 13 residues. Germline values: CDR1 SGDLS, CDR2 YYNGEE. Trimming removed 4 bases from V and 9 bases from J, with 11 bases in between. CDR3: CASSTSTSSPLHF. Here the CDR3 DNA reads TGTGCCAGCAGCACTTCGACGAGTTCACCCCTCCACTTT.